This record covers a single T cell receptor beta chain. CDR3 size: 13 residues. Germline assignment: CDR1 WSHSY and CDR2 SAAADI. Trimming left V 4 bases short and J 8 bases short, with 9 bases between. This record belongs to a study of OX40 agonist ivuxolimab in advanced cancers. Profiled with immunoSEQ multiplex PCR; TCRdb holds only in-frame clones, not every one. The sample lists 70,000 or so clones; around 89% were seen once. V is TRBV10-2 and J is TRBJ1-6; D might be TRBD1 (6 bases). Sequencing used CD4+ or CD8+ T cells sorted from blood, obtained in a trial of the OX40 agonist ivuxolimab. The receptor was derived from an adult with an advanced solid tumor such as melanoma, head and neck, liver or kidney cancer. The CDR3 DNA sequence: TGCGCCAGCAGTGGACAGGAGCATTCACCCCTCCACTTT. This translates into CASSGQEHSPLHF.